This TCR beta chain originates from a study of CD8 T cells in ankylosing spondylitis. Overall study results and limits: Researchers reportedly found disease-linked clones significantly enriched in matched ankylosing spondylitis synovial fluid.

TCRdb fed the 5' RACE reads into MiXCR, producing one record per CDR3 protein. The table has a few hundred thousand distinct CDR3 sequences, 20% seen once; the top ten hold 3.5%. CDR1 and CDR2 (germline): KGHSH, LQKENI. The V gene end was trimmed by 3 bases and the J gene end by 0 bases; junction bases not matched to a gene: 3. The CDR3 consists of 17 residues. In regard to this clonotype: Its target is unknown.

The clonotype was recovered from a female donor with ankylosing spondylitis or in good health (not recorded which). The J gene is TRBJ2-2, the V gene TRBV18, with 11 bases identical to TRBD2. The specimen sequenced was blood, either unsorted or a sorted T cell fraction (not recorded which). The DNA for the CDR3 is TGTGCCAGCTCACCGGGACTAGCGGACGCGAACACCGGGGAGCTGTTTTTT. Translating gives CASSPGLADANTGELFF.